The 13 T cell receptor beta chains reported below all come from one sample, sequenced in a study of control samples from healthy donors and cancer patients. Produced via immunoSEQ multiplex PCR; TCRdb's table is partial and in-frame only. The sample holds approximately 150,000 clones; approximately 92% are singletons and the top ten take about 3.2%. Sequences were obtained from blood. All receptors derive from a man younger than 40 in good health.

The genes are TRBV6-4 and TRBJ1-6; TRBD1 might be the D (5 bases). The CDR3 has 14 amino acids. Germline-derived CDR1 and CDR2 are MRHNA and SNTAGT. The germline V and J ends were trimmed by 0 bases and 9 bases, with 9 bases remaining between them. DNA for the CDR3: TGTGCCAGCAGTGACTCAACAGGCGGTTCACCCCTCCACTTT. Amino acid sequence: CASSDSTGGSPLHF.

This sequence joins TRBV18 and TRBJ2-7; D is ambiguous. The CDR3 is made up of 14 amino acids. Germline V gives CDR1 KGHSH, CDR2 LQKENI. The germline V and J ends were trimmed by 4 bases and 2 bases, with 12 bases remaining between them. The CDR3 region is CASSHWTDPYEQYF. The CDR3 region has the DNA TGTGCCAGCTCACACTGGACGGATCCCTACGAGCAGTACTTC.

The chain carries TRBV27 and TRBJ2-3; D unclear. Germline values: CDR1 MNHEY, CDR2 SMNVEV (reference sequence). This CDR3 comprises 13 residues. V shed 4 bases and J shed 0 bases, with 5 bases lying between them. The CDR3 protein is CASSSQSTDTQYF. CDR3 bases: TGTGCCAGCAGTTCCCAAAGCACAGATACGCAGTATTTT.

This chain uses TRBV19 with TRBJ1-1; D call uncertain. Trimming took off 4 bases at V and 6 bases at J, with 15 bases between the two ends. This CDR3 is built from 14 residues. CDR1 LNHDA and CDR2 SQIVND come from the germline V gene (reference sequence). The CDR3 DNA sequence: TGTGCCAGTAGTAAGGGTGGCATATTCTCTGAAGCTTTCTTT. This encodes CASSKGGIFSEAFF.

CDR3 sequence: CASSPSGPPSEQYF. The CDR3 DNA sequence: TGTGCCAGCTCACCGTCGGGCCCTCCCTCCGAGCAGTACTTC. V and J are TRBV18 and TRBJ2-7; D unclear. V was clipped by 3 bases and J by 6 bases, with 15 bases between them. CDR1 KGHSH and CDR2 LQKENI come from the germline V gene. The CDR3 loop spans 14 amino acids.

The V and J genes are TRBV5-4 and TRBJ2-5, with 12 bases lining up with TRBD2. There are 16 residues in the CDR3. J lost 5 bases, V lost 0 bases, and 5 bases had no gene match. CDR1 is SGHNT and CDR2 is YYREEE in the germline V gene (reference sequence). The CDR3: CASSLASGGAGETQYF. CDR3 sequence (DNA): TGTGCCAGCAGCTTGGCTAGCGGGGGGGCCGGGGAGACCCAGTACTTC.

The rearrangement joins TRBV28 to TRBJ1-4; 10 bases map to TRBD1. Germline-derived CDR1 and CDR2 are MDHEN and SYDVKM. There are 16 residues in the CDR3. J was trimmed by 6 bases and V by 4 bases; bases with no gene match: 8. CDR3 sequence reads: CASSSLRQGAYEKLFF. DNA of the CDR3: TGTGCCAGCAGTTCCCTTCGACAGGGGGCCTATGAAAAACTGTTTTTT.

This chain connects TRBV12-3 or TRBV12-4 to TRBJ1-2; tentatively, D is TRBD1 (6 bases). This CDR3 has 13 residues. V lost 5 bases and J 4 bases, leaving 11 bases between the germline ends. The CDR3 sequence is CASSLGGAYGYTF. Written as DNA, the CDR3 is TGTGCCAGCAGTCTGGGGGGCGCCTATGGCTACACCTTC.

The chain has TRBV6-4 and TRBJ2-1, with 8 bases aligning to TRBD2. The V segment lost 0 bases and the J segment 8 bases; nucleotides outside the gene matches: 6. Germline V gene sequence: CDR1 MRHNA, CDR2 SNTAGT. This CDR3 is built from 15 residues. Here the CDR3 reads CASSDSAGGADEQFF. The CDR3 DNA sequence: TGTGCCAGCAGTGACTCCGCGGGGGGAGCGGATGAGCAGTTCTTC.

This clone has just one count. The chain recombines TRBV5-4 with TRBJ2-3; 9 bases map to TRBD2. This CDR3 contains 16 residues. V lost 2 bases, J lost 6 bases, and 10 bases stayed unmatched. Germline CDR1 and CDR2: SGHNT and YYREEE (reference sequence). This chain's CDR3 is CASSLGAGTSMDTQYF. CDR3 in DNA: TGTGCCAGCAGCTTAGGTGCCGGGACTAGCATGGATACGCAGTATTTT. The whole variable domain, filled in from reference TRBV5-4 and TRBJ2-3, reads ETGVTQSPTHLIKTRGQQVTLRCSSQSGHNTVSWYQQALGQGPQFIFQYYREEENGRGNFPPRFSGLQFPNYSSELNVNALELDDSALYLCASSLGAGTSMDTQYFGPGTRLTVL.

V usage is TRBV2 and J usage is TRBJ2-7; 9 positions match TRBD1. Germline V gives CDR1 SNHLY, CDR2 FYNNEI. Trimming removed 7 bases from V and 5 bases from J; junction bases left unmatched: 15. CDR3 length: 16 residues. CDR3 in amino acids: CASIRSGTGKKDEQYF. DNA of the CDR3: TGTGCCAGCATCCGATCCGGGACAGGGAAGAAGGACGAGCAGTACTTC.

The chain has TRBV28 and TRBJ1-2; no reliable D call. CDR3 length: 17 residues. Trimming pared 5 bases from V and 7 bases from J, leaving 26 bases between. The germline V gene has CDR1 MDHEN and CDR2 SYDVKM. The CDR3 nucleotides are TGTGCCAGCAGTCACACAGATCAGTCCCCCACATTGCGTGGCTACACCTTC. This codes for CASSHTDQSPTLRGYTF.

The chain has TRBV5-1 and TRBJ1-2; no clear D. The length of the CDR3 is 11 residues. V was shortened by 4 bases and J by 6 bases, with 7 bases between the two germline ends. Germline V gives CDR1 SGHRS, CDR2 YFSETQ. The CDR3 spells CASSKDDGYTF. CDR3 coding DNA: TGCGCCAGCAGCAAGGACGATGGCTACACCTTC.